The entry below describes one T cell receptor (beta chain). This specimen belongs to a study of PD-L1 blockade in urothelial cancer. Study overall: Researchers looked at the blood 3 weeks (second dose) and 6 weeks after treatment began.

Some clones are missing from TCRdb's copy, which holds only in-frame ones; the method was immunoSEQ multiplex PCR. Of about 81,000 clones detected, 85% to 95% appear once; the ten largest clones hold 8.5% to 9.5%. The V end was cut by 3 bases, the J end by 5 bases, with 16 bases between. The CDR3 length is 15 residues. The germline V gene encodes CDR1 LGHNA and CDR2 YSLEER. The receptor was derived from a man aged 55-75 years with urothelial cancer. Sample: PBMCs, taken around atezolizumab (anti-PD-L1) treatment. V gene TRBV4-3 combines with J gene TRBJ2-5, with D maybe TRBD2 (7 bases). Here the CDR3 DNA reads TGCGCCAGCAGCCAGTATGCGGGGGCCGGGGAGACCCAGTACTTC. Residues: CASSQYAGAGETQYF.